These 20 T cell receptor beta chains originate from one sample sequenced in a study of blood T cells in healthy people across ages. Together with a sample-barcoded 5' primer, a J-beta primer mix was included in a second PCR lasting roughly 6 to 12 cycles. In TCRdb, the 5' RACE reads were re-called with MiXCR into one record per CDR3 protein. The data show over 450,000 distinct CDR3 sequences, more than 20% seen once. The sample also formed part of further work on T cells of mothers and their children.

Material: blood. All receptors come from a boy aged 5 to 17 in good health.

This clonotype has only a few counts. The CDR3, as DNA: TGTGCCAGCAGTTCGGGACGAGGGGGATTTGAAAAACTGTTTTTT. It translates to CASSSGRGGFEKLFF. The chain has TRBV28 and TRBJ1-4; tentatively, D is TRBD1 (6 bases). There are 15 residues in the CDR3. With 4 bases removed from V and 7 bases from J, the gap between germline ends came to 16 bases. Germline CDR1 and CDR2: MDHEN and SYDVKM.

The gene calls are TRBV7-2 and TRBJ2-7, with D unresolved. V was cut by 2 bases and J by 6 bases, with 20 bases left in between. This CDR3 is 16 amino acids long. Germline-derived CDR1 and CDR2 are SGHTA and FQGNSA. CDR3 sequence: CASSLSHNRPPGEQYF. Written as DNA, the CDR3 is TGTGCCAGCAGCTTATCCCACAATCGCCCTCCGGGCGAGCAGTACTTC.

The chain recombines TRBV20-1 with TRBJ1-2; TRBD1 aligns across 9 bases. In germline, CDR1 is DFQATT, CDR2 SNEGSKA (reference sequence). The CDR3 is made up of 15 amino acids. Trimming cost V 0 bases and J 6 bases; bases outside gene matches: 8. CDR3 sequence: CSAREGTGSNNGYTF. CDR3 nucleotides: TGCAGTGCTAGAGAGGGGACAGGGTCCAATAATGGCTACACCTTC.

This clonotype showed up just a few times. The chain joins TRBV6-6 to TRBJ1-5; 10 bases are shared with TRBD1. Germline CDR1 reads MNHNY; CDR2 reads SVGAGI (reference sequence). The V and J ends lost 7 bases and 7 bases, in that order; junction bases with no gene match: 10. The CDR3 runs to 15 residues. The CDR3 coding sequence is TGTGCCAGCACTAAACCGGGACAGGGGAACCAGCCCCAGCATTTT. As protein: CASTKPGQGNQPQHF.

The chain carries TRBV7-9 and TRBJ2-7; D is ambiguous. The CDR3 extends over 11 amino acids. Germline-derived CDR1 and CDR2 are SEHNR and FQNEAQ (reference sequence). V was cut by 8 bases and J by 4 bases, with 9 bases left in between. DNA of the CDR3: TGTGCCAGCGGTCAGCTTTACGAGCAGTACTTC. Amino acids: CASGQLYEQYF.

The CDR3 here is CASSPSGTAYNEQFF. The DNA for the CDR3 is TGTGCCAGCAGCCCTTCCGGGACCGCCTACAATGAGCAGTTCTTC. The chain combines TRBV7-3 with TRBJ2-1, with D tentatively TRBD1 or TRBD2 (5 bases each). Trimming took off 5 bases at V and 2 bases at J, with 13 bases between the two ends. This CDR3 has 15 amino acids. In germline, CDR1 is SGHTA, CDR2 FQGTGA. Based on the CDR3 plus reference TRBV7-3 and TRBJ2-1, the full variable domain is GAGVSQTPSNKVTEKGKYVELRCDPISGHTALYWYRQSLGQGPEFLIYFQGTGAADDSGLPNDRFFAVRPEGSVSTLKIQRTERGDSAVYLCASSPSGTAYNEQFFGPGTRLTVL.

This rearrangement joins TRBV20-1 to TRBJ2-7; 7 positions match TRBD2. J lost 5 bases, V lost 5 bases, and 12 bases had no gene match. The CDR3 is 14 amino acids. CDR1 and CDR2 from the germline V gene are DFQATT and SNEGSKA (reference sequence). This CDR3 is CSAGTGTMGDEQYF. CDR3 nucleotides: TGCAGTGCTGGAACCGGGACTATGGGTGACGAGCAGTACTTC.

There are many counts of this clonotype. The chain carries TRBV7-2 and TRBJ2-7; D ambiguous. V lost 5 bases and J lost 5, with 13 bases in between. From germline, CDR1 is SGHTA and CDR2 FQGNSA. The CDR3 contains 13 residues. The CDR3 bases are TGTGCCAGCAGCCCGTCTAATATCCACGAGCAGTACTTC. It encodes CASSPSNIHEQYF.

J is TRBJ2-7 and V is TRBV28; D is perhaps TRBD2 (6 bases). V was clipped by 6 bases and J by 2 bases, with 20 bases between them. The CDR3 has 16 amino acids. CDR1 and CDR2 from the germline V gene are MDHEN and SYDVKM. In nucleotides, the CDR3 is TGTGCCAGCAGCCCAACCTACCCCGGGGGTACCTACGAGCAGTACTTC. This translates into CASSPTYPGGTYEQYF.

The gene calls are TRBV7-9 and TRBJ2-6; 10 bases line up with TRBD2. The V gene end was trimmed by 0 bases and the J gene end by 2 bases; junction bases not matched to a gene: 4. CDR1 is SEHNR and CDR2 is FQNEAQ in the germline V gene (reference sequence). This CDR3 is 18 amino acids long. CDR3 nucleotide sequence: TGTGCCAGCAGCTTAGCGTCAGCGGGAGGGCCTGGGGCCAACGTCCTGACTTTC. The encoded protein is CASSLASAGGPGANVLTF.

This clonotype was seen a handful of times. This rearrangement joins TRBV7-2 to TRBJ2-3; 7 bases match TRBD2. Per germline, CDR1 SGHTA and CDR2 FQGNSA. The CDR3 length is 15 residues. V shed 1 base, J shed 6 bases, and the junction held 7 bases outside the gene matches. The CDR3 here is CASSLDSPGGDTQYF. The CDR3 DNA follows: TGTGCCAGCAGCTTAGATAGCCCCGGGGGGGATACGCAGTATTTT.

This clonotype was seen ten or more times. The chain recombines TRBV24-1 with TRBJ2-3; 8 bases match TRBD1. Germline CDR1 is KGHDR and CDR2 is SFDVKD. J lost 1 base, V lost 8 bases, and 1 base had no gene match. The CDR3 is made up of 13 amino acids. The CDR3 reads CATMGQGTDTQYF. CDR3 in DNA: TGTGCCACCATGGGACAGGGCACAGATACGCAGTATTTT.

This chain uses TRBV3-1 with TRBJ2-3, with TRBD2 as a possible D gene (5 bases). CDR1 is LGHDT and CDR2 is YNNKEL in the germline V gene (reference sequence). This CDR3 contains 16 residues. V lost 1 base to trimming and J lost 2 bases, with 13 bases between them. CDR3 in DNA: TGTGCCAGCAGCCAAGCGTTTCAGCGGACCACAGATACGCAGTATTTT. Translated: CASSQAFQRTTDTQYF.

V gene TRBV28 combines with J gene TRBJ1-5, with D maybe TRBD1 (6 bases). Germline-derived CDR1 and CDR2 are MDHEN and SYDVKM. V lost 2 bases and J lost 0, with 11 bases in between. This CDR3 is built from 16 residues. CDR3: CASSLARGGSNQPQHF. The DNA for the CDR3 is TGTGCCAGCAGTTTAGCCAGAGGGGGTAGCAATCAGCCCCAGCATTTT.

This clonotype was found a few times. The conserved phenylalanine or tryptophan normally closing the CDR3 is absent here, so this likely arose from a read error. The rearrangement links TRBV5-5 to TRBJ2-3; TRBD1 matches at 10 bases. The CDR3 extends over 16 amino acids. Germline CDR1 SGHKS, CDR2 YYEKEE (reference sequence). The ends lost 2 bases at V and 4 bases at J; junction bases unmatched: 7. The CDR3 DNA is TGTGCCAGCAGCTTACCTGGGACAGGGGTTGCAGATACGCAGTATCTT. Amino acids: CASSLPGTGVADTQYL.

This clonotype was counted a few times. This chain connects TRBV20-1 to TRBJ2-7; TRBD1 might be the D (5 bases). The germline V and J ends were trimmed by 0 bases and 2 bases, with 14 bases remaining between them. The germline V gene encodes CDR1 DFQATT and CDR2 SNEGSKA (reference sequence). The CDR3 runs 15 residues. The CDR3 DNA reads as TGCAGTGCTAGAGATGTCGACAGAGGAGCCTACGAGCAGTACTTC. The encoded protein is CSARDVDRGAYEQYF.

The DNA of the CDR3 is TGCGCCAGCAGCTTGGTGGAGGTTGGAACTGAAGCTTTCTTT. This codes for CASSLVEVGTEAFF. The gene calls are TRBV5-1 and TRBJ1-1; no definite D call. This CDR3 comprises 14 residues. Deletions cut 0 bases from V and 5 bases from J, with 11 bases between. Germline V gives CDR1 SGHRS, CDR2 YFSETQ.

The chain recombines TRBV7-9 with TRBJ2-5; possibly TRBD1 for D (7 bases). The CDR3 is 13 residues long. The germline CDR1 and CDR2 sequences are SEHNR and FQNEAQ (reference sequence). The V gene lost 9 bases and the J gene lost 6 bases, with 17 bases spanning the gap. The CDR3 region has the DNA TGTGCCAGTACTCGGCAGGGGGGCAAGACCCAGTACTTC. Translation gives CASTRQGGKTQYF.

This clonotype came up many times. The CDR3 DNA is TGTGCCAGCAGTTCGGACCAGTACGAGCAGTACTTC. Residues: CASSSDQYEQYF. This sequence joins TRBV28 and TRBJ2-7; D remains unclear. Germline V gene data show CDR1 as MDHEN and CDR2 as SYDVKM. The CDR3 runs 12 residues. Trimming removed 4 bases at V and 4 bases at J, with 8 bases between.

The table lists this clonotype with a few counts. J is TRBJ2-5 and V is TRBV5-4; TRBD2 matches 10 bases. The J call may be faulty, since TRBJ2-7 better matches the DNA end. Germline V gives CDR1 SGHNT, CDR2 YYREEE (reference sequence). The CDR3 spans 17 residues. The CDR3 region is CASSLMMLAGEFYEQYF. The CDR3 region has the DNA TGTGCCAGCAGCTTGATGATGCTAGCGGGAGAATTCTACGAGCAGTACTTC.